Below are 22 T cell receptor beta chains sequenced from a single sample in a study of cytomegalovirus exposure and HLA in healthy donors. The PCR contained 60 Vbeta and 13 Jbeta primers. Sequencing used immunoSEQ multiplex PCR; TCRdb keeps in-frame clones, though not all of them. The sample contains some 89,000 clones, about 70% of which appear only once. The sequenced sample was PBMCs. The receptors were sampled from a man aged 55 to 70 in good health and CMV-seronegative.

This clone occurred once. CDR3 amino acids: CASSFGAANEKLFF. CDR3 in DNA: TGTGCCAGCAGCTTTGGGGCAGCTAATGAAAAACTGTTTTTT. The chain joins TRBV5-4 to TRBJ1-4, with D possibly TRBD1 on 5 matching bases. There are 14 residues in the CDR3. With 2 bases removed from V and 3 bases from J, the gap between germline ends came to 8 bases. Germline V gives CDR1 SGHNT, CDR2 YYREEE (reference sequence).

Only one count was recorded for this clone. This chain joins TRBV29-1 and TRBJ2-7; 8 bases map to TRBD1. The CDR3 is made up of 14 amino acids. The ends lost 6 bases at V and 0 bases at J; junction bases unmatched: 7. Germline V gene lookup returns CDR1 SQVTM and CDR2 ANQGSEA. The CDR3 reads CSVIFGTGSYEQYF. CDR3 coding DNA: TGCAGCGTCATATTCGGGACAGGCTCCTACGAGCAGTACTTC.

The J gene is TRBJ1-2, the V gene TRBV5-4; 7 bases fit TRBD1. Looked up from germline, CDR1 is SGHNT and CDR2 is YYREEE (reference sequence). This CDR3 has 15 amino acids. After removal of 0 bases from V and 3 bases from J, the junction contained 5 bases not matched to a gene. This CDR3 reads CASSLEQGIDYGYTF. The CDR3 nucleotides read TGTGCCAGCAGCTTGGAACAGGGGATCGACTATGGCTACACCTTC.

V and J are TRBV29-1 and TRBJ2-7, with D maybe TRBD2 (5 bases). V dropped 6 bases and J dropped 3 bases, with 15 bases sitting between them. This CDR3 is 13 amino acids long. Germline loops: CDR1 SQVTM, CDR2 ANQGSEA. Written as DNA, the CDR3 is TGCAGCGTCACCCGGGGAACAGACTACGAGCAGTACTTC. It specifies CSVTRGTDYEQYF.

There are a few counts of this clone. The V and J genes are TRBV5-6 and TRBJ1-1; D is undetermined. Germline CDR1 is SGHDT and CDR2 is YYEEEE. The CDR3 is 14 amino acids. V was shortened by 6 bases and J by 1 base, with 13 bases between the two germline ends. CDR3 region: CASKAVNRNTEAFF. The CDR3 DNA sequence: TGTGCCAGCAAAGCCGTCAACCGGAACACTGAAGCTTTCTTT.

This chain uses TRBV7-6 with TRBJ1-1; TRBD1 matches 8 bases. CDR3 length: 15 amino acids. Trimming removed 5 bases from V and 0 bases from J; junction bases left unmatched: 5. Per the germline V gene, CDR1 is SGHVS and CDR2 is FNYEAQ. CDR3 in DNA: TGTGCCAGCAGCGCAGGACAGGGACTGAACACTGAAGCTTTCTTT. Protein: CASSAGQGLNTEAFF.

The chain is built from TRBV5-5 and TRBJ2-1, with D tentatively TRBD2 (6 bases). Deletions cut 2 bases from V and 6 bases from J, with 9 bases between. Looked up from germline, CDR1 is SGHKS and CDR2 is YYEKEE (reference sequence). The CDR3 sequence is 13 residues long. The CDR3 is CASSFGGFNEQFF. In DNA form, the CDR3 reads TGTGCCAGCAGCTTTGGGGGGTTCAATGAGCAGTTCTTC.

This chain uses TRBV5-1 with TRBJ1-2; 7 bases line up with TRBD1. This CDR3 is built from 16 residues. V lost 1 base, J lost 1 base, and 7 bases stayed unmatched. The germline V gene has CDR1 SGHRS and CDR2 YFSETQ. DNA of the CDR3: TGCGCCAGCAGCTTGCACGGGACAGCCAATAACTATGGCTACACCTTC. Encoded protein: CASSLHGTANNYGYTF. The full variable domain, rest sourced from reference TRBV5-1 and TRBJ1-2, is KAGVTQTPRYLIKTRGQQVTLSCSPISGHRSVSWYQQTPGQGLQFLFEYFSETQRNKGNFPGRFSGRQFSNSRSEMNVSTLELGDSALYLCASSLHGTANNYGYTFGSGTRLTVV.

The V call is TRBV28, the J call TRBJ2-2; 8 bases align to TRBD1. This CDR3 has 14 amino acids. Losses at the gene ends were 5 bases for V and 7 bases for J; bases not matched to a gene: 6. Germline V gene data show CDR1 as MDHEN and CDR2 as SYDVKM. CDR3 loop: CASSITGGSGELFF. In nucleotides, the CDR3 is TGTGCCAGCAGTATCACAGGGGGAAGCGGGGAGCTGTTTTTT. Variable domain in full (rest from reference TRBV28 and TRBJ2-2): DVKVTQSSRYLVKRTGEKVFLECVQDMDHENMFWYRQDPGLGLRLIYFSYDVKMKEKGDIPEGYSVSREKKERFSLILESASTNQTSMYLCASSITGGSGELFFGEGSRLTVL.

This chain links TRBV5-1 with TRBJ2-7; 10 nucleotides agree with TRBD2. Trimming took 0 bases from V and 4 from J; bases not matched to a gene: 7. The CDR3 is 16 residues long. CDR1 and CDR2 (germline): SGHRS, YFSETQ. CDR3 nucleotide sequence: TGCGCCAGCAGCTTGGCCAGGTCTAGCGGGAGATACGAGCAGTACTTC. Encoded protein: CASSLARSSGRYEQYF. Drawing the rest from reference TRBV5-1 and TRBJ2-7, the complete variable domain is KAGVTQTPRYLIKTRGQQVTLSCSPISGHRSVSWYQQTPGQGLQFLFEYFSETQRNKGNFPGRFSGRQFSNSRSEMNVSTLELGDSALYLCASSLARSSGRYEQYFGPGTRLTVT.

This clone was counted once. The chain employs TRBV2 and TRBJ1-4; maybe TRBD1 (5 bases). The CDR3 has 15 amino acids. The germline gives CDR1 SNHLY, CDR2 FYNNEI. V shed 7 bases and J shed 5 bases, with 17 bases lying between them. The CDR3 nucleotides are TGTGCCAGCAACCCCCTTGGGGGGGGAAATGAAAAACTGTTTTTT. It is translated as CASNPLGGGNEKLFF.

The DNA for the CDR3 is TGCGCCAGCAGTGAGGCAGGGGCGAATGGCTACACCTTC. Translated, it gives CASSEAGANGYTF. This rearrangement joins TRBV10-2 to TRBJ1-2; the D gene is possibly TRBD1 (6 bases). Trimming removed 2 bases at V and 6 bases at J, with 10 bases between. CDR3 length equals 13 residues. Germline lookup yields CDR1 WSHSY and CDR2 SAAADI.

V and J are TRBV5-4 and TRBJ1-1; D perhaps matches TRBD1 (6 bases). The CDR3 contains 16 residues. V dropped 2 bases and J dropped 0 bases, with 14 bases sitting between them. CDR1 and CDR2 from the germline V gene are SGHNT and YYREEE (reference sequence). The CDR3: CASSLPTTGLNTEAFF. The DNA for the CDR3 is TGTGCCAGCAGCTTACCTACGACAGGACTGAACACTGAAGCTTTCTTT.

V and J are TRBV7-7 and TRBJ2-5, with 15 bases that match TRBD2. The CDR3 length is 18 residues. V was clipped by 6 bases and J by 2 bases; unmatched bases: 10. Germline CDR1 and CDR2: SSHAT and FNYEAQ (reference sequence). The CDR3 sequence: CASSPGTSGRLGQETQYF. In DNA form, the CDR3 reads TGTGCCAGCAGTCCCGGGACTAGCGGGAGGTTAGGTCAAGAGACCCAGTACTTC.

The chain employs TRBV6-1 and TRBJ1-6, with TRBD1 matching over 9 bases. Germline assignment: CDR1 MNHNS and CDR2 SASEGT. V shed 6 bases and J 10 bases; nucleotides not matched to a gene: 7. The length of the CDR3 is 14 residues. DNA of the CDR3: TGTGCCAGCAGGGGGGACAGGGTTAGCTCACCCCTCCACTTT. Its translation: CASRGDRVSSPLHF.

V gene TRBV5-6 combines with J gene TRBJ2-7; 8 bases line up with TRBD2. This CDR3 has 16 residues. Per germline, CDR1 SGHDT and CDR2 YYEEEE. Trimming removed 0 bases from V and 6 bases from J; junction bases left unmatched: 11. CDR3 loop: CASSLGAGLVQLEQYF. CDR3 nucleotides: TGTGCCAGCAGCTTGGGCGCGGGACTAGTACAGCTCGAGCAGTACTTC.

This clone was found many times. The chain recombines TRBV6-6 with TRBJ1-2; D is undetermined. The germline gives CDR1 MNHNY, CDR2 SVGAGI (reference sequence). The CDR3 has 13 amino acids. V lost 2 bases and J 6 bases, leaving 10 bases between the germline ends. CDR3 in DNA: TGTGCCAGCAGTTACCCACAGCAGGATGGCTACACCTTC. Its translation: CASSYPQQDGYTF.

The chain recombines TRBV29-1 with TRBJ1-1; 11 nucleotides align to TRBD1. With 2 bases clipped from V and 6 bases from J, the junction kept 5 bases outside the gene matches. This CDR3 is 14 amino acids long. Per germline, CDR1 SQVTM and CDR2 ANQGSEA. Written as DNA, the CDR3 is TGCAGCGTTGAAACGGGACAGGGGGTAGCTGAAGCTTTCTTT. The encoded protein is CSVETGQGVAEAFF.

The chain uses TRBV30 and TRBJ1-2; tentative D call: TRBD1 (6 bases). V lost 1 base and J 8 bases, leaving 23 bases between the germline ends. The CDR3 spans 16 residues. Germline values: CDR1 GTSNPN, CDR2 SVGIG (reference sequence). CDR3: CAWSDAGGSTGRGYTF. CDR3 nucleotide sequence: TGTGCCTGGAGTGATGCTGGAGGTTCGACAGGCAGAGGCTACACCTTC.

CDR3 nucleotide sequence: TGTGCCAGCAGAGTTTTGGACCCCGGTAAGCGGGGGGAGTCCAAAAACATTCAGTACTTC. This gives the protein CASRVLDPGKRGESKNIQYF. J is TRBJ2-4 and V is TRBV21-1; the D call TRBD2 from the table was never checked on the DNA. TRBV21-1 has pseudogene status. This CDR3 has 20 residues.

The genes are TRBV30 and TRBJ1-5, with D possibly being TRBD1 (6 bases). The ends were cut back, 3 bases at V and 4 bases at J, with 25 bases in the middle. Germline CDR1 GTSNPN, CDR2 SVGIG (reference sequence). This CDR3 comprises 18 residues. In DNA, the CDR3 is TGTGCCTGGAGCCCCCTAACAACAGGGTACTTGGGTAATCAGCCCCAGCATTTT. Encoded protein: CAWSPLTTGYLGNQPQHF.

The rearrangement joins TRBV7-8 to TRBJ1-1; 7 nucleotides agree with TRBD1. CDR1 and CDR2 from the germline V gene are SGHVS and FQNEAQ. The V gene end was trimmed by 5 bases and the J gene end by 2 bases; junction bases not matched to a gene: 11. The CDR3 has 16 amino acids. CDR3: CASSPNWDRANTEAFF. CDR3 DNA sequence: TGTGCCAGCAGCCCCAATTGGGACAGAGCTAACACTGAAGCTTTCTTT.